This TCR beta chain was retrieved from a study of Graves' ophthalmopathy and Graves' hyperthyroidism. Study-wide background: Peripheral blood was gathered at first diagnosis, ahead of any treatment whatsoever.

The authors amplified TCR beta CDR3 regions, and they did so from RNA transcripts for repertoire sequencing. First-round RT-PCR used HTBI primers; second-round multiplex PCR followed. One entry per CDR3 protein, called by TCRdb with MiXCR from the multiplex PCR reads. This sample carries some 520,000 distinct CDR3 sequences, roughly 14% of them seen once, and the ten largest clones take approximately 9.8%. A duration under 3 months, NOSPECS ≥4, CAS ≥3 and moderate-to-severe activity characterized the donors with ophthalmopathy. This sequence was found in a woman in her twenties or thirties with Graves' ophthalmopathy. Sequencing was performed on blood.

CDR3 in DNA: TGCGCCAGCAGCTTGGCCGGGACAGGACCATCTGGAAACACCATATATTTT. Protein product: CASSLAGTGPSGNTIYF. The chain joins TRBV5-1 to TRBJ1-3; 8 bases line up with TRBD1. CDR3 length: 17 amino acids. Per germline, CDR1 SGHRS and CDR2 YFSETQ. V lost 0 bases and J lost 1; bases outside the gene matches: 6.